Each of the 4 T cell receptor beta chains below was sequenced from the same sample in a study of cytomegalovirus exposure and HLA in healthy donors. Data came from immunoSEQ multiplex PCR; TCRdb stores just in-frame clones and leaves some out. The sample includes 200,000 to 300,000 clones, around 85% seen only once; the top ten take 1% to 1.5%. Sequences were obtained from PBMCs. The receptors shown here come from a woman younger than 45 in good health and CMV-seropositive.

V and J are TRBV30 and TRBJ1-2; D may be TRBD1 (6 bases). Germline V lookup: CDR1 GTSNPN, CDR2 SVGIG (reference sequence). This CDR3 is 15 amino acids long. With 0 bases removed from V and 5 bases from J, the gap between germline ends came to 16 bases. This chain's CDR3 is CAWSVPRQGIYGYTF. The CDR3 DNA sequence: TGTGCCTGGAGTGTTCCCCGCCAGGGGATTTATGGCTACACCTTC.

The chain is built from TRBV2 and TRBJ2-1; possible D gene TRBD2, 6 bases. Germline lookup yields CDR1 SNHLY and CDR2 FYNNEI. Trimming pared 8 bases from V and 9 bases from J, leaving 14 bases between. This CDR3 region has 12 residues. CDR3 nucleotide sequence: TGTGCCAGCGAGGAGCGGGCGAGTGAGCAGTTCTTC. It yields the protein CASEERASEQFF.

Only one count was recorded for this clone. The genes are TRBV15 and TRBJ2-7, with TRBD2 identical over 10 bases. V trimming: 5 bases; J trimming: 4 bases; junction bases outside the gene matches: 14. Germline lookup yields CDR1 LNHNV and CDR2 YYDKDF (reference sequence). This CDR3 is 17 amino acids long. The CDR3 here is CATSSHPMSGRGYEQYF. CDR3 in DNA: TGTGCCACCAGCTCCCACCCGATGAGCGGGAGGGGGTACGAGCAGTACTTC.

The gene calls are TRBV27 and TRBJ2-1; a possible D gene is TRBD2 (7 bases). The germline gives CDR1 MNHEY, CDR2 SMNVEV (reference sequence). Trimming shortened V by 9 bases and J by 3 bases, and 21 bases separated the two germline ends. This CDR3 has 16 amino acids. Here the CDR3 DNA reads TGTGCCAGTCGCCGGGGGGCGGGAGTAGGCTACAATGAGCAGTTCTTC. Amino acid sequence: CASRRGAGVGYNEQFF.